The sequence of this T cell receptor (beta chain) was determined in a study of tumor and adjacent non-tumor tissue in lung cancer. General study findings and limits: In normal lung, the top 100 clones were significantly more dominant than in tumor. Shorter survival was associated with higher TCR diversity in tumors.

This clonotype was counted ten times or more. Its antigen is unknown. The CDR3 runs to 13 residues. V lost 4 bases and J lost 4, with 13 bases in between. The germline CDR1 and CDR2 sequences are DFQATT and SNEGSKA (reference sequence). RNA was extracted from bulk tissue without any cell sorting. A modified ARM-PCR protocol with three rounds of nested PCR amplified TCRbeta. MiXCR was run by TCRdb on the multiplex PCR reads, yielding one entry per CDR3 protein. The sample lists over 110,000 distinct CDR3 sequences, roughly 70% occurring once. This chain joins TRBV20-1 and TRBJ1-1; D possibly corresponds to TRBD1 (6 bases). The sequence was collected from a man between 60 and 70 years old with small cell lung cancer. Sequencing was done on a sample of lung tumor tissue. CDR3 protein: CSAIDRGGTEAFF. CDR3 coding DNA: TGCAGTGCTATCGACAGAGGGGGCACTGAAGCTTTCTTT.